This TCR beta chain was identified during a study of shared clonotypes between healthy human individuals. Naive CD8 populations comprised CD45RO-negative cells positively selected for CCR7, excluding terminally differentiated effector memory CD45RA+ cells. This CDR3 has 16 residues. CDR1 is SGDLS and CDR2 is YYNGEE in the germline V gene. Trimming took off 0 bases at V and 6 bases at J, with 18 bases between the two ends. The table came from immunoSEQ multiplex PCR; TCRdb's copy has only in-frame clones and leaves some out. The data show about 2.1 million clones, with just over 90% seen just once and about 1.7% held by the top ten.

The source of this sequence is a man aged 18-30 years in good health. Some clones in this sample may be carry-over from other donors' samples. The specimen was naive CD8+ T cells from PBMCs. V gene TRBV9 combines with J gene TRBJ1-2; D might be TRBD1 (5 bases). The CDR3 sequence: CASSVEGVNGGNGYTF. DNA of the CDR3: TGTGCCAGCAGCGTAGAAGGGGTCAATGGCGGTAATGGCTACACCTTC.